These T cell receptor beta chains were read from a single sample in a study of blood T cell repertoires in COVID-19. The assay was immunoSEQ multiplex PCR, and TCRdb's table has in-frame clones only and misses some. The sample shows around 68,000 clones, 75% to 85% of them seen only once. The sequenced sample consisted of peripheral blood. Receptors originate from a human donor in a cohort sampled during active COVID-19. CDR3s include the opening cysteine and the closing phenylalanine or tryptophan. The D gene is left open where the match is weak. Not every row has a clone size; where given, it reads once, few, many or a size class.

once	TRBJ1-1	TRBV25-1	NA	CASSEDTTEAFF	TGTGCCAGCAGTGAAGACACTACTGAAGCTTTCTTT
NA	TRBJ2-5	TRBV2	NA	CASSEQALETQYF	TGTGCCAGCAGTGAACAGGCCTTAGAGACCCAGTACTTC
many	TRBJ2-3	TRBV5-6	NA	CASSGRGYGIDTQYF	TGTGCCAGCAGTGGCCGAGGATACGGCATAGATACGCAGTATTTT
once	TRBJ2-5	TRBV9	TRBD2	CASTPGGSGGAGYEETQYF	TGTGCCAGCACCCCCGGAGGTAGCGGGGGGGCCGGTTACGAAGAGACCCAGTACTTC
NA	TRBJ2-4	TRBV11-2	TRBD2	CASSFRGGYNIQYF	TGTGCCAGCAGCTTTCGGGGGGGTTACAACATTCAGTACTTC
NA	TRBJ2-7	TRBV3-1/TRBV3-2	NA	CASSQSYRQFYEQYF	TGTGCCAGCAGCCAATCCTACCGACAGTTCTACGAGCAGTACTTC
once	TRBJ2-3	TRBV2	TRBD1	CASRETGGIDTQYF	TGTGCCAGCAGGGAAACAGGGGGCATAGATACGCAGTATTTT
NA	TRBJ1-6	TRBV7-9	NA	CASSPGPGVLHF	TGTGCCAGCAGCCCGGGACCGGGGGTCCTCCACTTT
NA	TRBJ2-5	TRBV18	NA	CASSLLWRVQETQYF	TGTGCCAGCTCACTCCTCTGGCGGGTCCAAGAGACCCAGTACTTC
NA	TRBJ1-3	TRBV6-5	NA	CASSYDSNSGNTIYF	TGTGCCAGCAGTTACGACAGCAACTCTGGAAACACCATATATTTT
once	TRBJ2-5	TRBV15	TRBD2	CATSGGLAGGGETQYF	TGTGCCACCAGCGGAGGACTAGCGGGGGGCGGGGAGACCCAGTACTTC
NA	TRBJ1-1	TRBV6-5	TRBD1	CASSYLGTGNTEAFF	TGTGCCAGCAGTTACCTCGGGACAGGGAACACTGAAGCTTTCTTT
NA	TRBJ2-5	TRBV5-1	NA	CASSQSQGLQETQYF	TGCGCCAGCAGCCAGTCGCAGGGCTTGCAAGAGACCCAGTACTTC